This passage covers 13 T cell receptor beta chains from one sample sequenced in a study of T cells in Graves' hyperthyroidism and ophthalmopathy. TCR beta CDR3 sequences were amplified from RNA transcripts. HTBI primers drove first-round RT-PCR of the TCR CDR3. TCRdb re-called the multiplex PCR reads through MiXCR, storing one row per CDR3 protein. The repertoire holds 500,000 to 750,000 distinct CDR3 sequences, with about 14% as singletons. Sequences were obtained from blood. All receptors come from a woman aged 18-35 years with Graves' ophthalmopathy.

This clonotype appeared many times. The chain joins TRBV11-3 to TRBJ2-7; no firm D call. The V gene's germline CDR1 is SGHNT and CDR2 YENEEA. The CDR3 has 14 amino acids. The germline V and J ends were trimmed by 1 base and 3 bases, with 10 bases remaining between them. The CDR3, as DNA: TGTGCCAGCAGCTTAGTCGCGTCGGGCTACGAGCAGTACTTC. Its protein product is CASSLVASGYEQYF. The full variable domain, with the rest looked up from reference TRBV11-3 and TRBJ2-7, is EAGVVQSPRYKIIEKKQPVAFWCNPISGHNTLYWYLQNLGQGPELLIRYENEEAVDDSQLPKDRFSAERLKGVDSTLKIQPAELGDSAVYLCASSLVASGYEQYFGPGTRLTVT.

This clonotype has at least ten counts. The chain links TRBV20-1 to TRBJ2-3, with 7 bases lining up with TRBD1. CDR3 length: 13 amino acids. Looked up from germline, CDR1 is DFQATT and CDR2 is SNEGSKA (reference sequence). The V and J ends lost 6 bases and 4 bases, in that order; junction bases with no gene match: 7. The chain's CDR3 is CSATDRPADTQYF. In nucleotides, the CDR3 is TGCAGTGCGACGGACAGGCCCGCAGATACGCAGTATTTT.

This clonotype appeared many times. The rearrangement uses TRBV11-2 and TRBJ2-1; 7 positions agree with TRBD2. The germline V gene encodes CDR1 SGHAT and CDR2 FQNNGV. This CDR3 comprises 16 residues. Trimming took 5 bases from V and 5 from J; bases not matched to a gene: 12. This chain's CDR3 is CASSPVMTSPNNEQFF. As DNA, the CDR3 is TGTGCCAGCAGCCCAGTCATGACTAGCCCTAACAATGAGCAGTTCTTC.

This clonotype was detected once. V usage is TRBV4-1 and J usage is TRBJ2-7; TRBD2 agrees at 7 bases. CDR1 and CDR2 (germline): MGHRA, YSYEKL. The J segment lost 1 base and the V segment lost 0 bases, leaving 6 bases of the junction unmatched. The CDR3 runs to 16 residues. The CDR3 DNA is TGCGCCAGCAGCCAAGAGGCGGGGGACCGGTCCTACGAGCAGTACTTC. Its protein is CASSQEAGDRSYEQYF.

This clonotype showed up many times. This chain uses TRBV11-2 with TRBJ1-4; maybe TRBD1 (5 bases). Germline V gene lookup returns CDR1 SGHAT and CDR2 FQNNGV. CDR3 length equals 14 residues. V was trimmed by 5 bases and J by 8 bases, leaving 15 bases between them. Here the CDR3 reads CASSPGGRTEKLFF. The CDR3 DNA sequence: TGTGCCAGCAGCCCGGGGGGTCGGACCGAAAAACTGTTTTTT.

The rearrangement links TRBV11-2 to TRBJ2-3; 8 positions match TRBD2. Unmatched junction bases numbered 12, after V lost 1 base and J lost 3 bases. The CDR3 spans 18 residues. CDR1 and CDR2 (germline): SGHAT, FQNNGV. The CDR3 loop reads CASSLVAGRRLITDTQYF. In DNA form, the CDR3 reads TGTGCCAGCAGCTTAGTAGCGGGGCGCAGATTGATTACAGATACGCAGTATTTT.

In this sample, this clonotype turned up many times. V and J are TRBV28 and TRBJ1-1; D is unclear. The V gene lost 4 bases and the J gene lost 6 bases, with 18 bases spanning the gap. CDR3 length equals 15 residues. The V gene's germline CDR1 is MDHEN and CDR2 SYDVKM. The CDR3 here is CASSSLQGRRSEAFF. The CDR3 DNA follows: TGTGCCAGCAGTTCCCTCCAAGGGAGACGTTCTGAAGCTTTCTTT.

Ten or more counts support this clonotype. The rearrangement joins TRBV24-1 to TRBJ2-1, with TRBD1 as a possible D gene (6 bases). The CDR3 extends over 17 amino acids. From germline, CDR1 is KGHDR and CDR2 SFDVKD. V was pared by 0 bases and J by 6 bases, with 17 bases between. The CDR3 sequence: CATSDLPSRDTINEQFF. The CDR3, as DNA: TGTGCCACCAGTGATTTGCCAAGTCGGGACACAATCAATGAGCAGTTCTTC.

This clonotype was seen once. A read error may explain this, as a much larger clone is one base away. J is TRBJ2-1 and V is TRBV7-7; no clear D. Germline assignment: CDR1 SSHAT and CDR2 FNYEAQ (reference sequence). The CDR3 covers 17 residues. The chain's CDR3 is CASSFLTRPASYNEQFF. The CDR3 DNA reads as TGTGCTAGCAGCTTTTTAACACGACCAGCAAGCTACAATGAGCAGTTCTTC. Together with reference TRBV7-7 and TRBJ2-1, the CDR3 gives the full variable domain: GAGVSQSPRYKVTKRGQDVTLRCDPISSHATLYWYQQALGQGPEFLTYFNYEAQPDKSGLPSDRFSAERPEGSISTLTIQRTEQRDSAMYRCASSFLTRPASYNEQFFGPGTRLTVL.

This clonotype was picked up many times. The V gene is TRBV6-2 or TRBV6-3, the J gene TRBJ2-7, with TRBD2 identical over 9 bases. Trimming removed 6 bases from V and 4 bases from J; junction bases left unmatched: 13. CDR1 MNHEY and CDR2 SVGEGT come from the germline V gene. The CDR3 runs to 16 residues. The CDR3 coding sequence is TGTGCCAGCAGACGCCAAGCGGGAGGAGTCAATTACGAGCAGTACTTC. Its protein product is CASRRQAGGVNYEQYF.

The table lists this clonotype with a few counts. The rearrangement joins TRBV6-2 or TRBV6-3 to TRBJ2-7; D is ambiguous. Trimming took off 0 bases at V and 3 bases at J, with 6 bases between the two ends. Germline lookup yields CDR1 MNHEY and CDR2 SVGEGT. This CDR3 is 13 amino acids long. The CDR3 loop reads CASSYSVLYEQYF. The CDR3 DNA is TGTGCCAGCAGTTACTCGGTTCTCTACGAGCAGTACTTC.

The table lists this clonotype with a few counts. The chain combines TRBV5-1 with TRBJ1-2; the D is unclear. The V gene lost 6 bases and the J gene lost 2 bases, with 8 bases spanning the gap. In germline, CDR1 is SGHRS, CDR2 YFSETQ. This CDR3 spans 12 amino acids. The CDR3 bases are TGCGCCAGCAAGGCCGGAAACTATGGCTACACCTTC. Its protein product is CASKAGNYGYTF.

This clonotype was seen repeatedly, ten times or more. CDR3 coding DNA: TGTGCCAGCAGCCGAGGGACTAGCGGGCGGGATACGCAGTATTTT. This gives the protein CASSRGTSGRDTQYF. V gene TRBV7-2 combines with J gene TRBJ2-3; 12 nucleotides line up with TRBD2. The CDR3 extends over 15 amino acids. V was clipped by 5 bases and J by 6 bases; unmatched bases: 6. Germline CDR1 reads SGHTA; CDR2 reads FQGNSA.